The 28 T cell receptor beta chains below were found in one sample sequenced in a study of shared clonotypes between healthy human individuals. Data came from immunoSEQ multiplex PCR; TCRdb stores just in-frame clones and leaves some out. The data hold 2 million or so clones, with 90% to 95% observed a single time. The sequenced sample was naive CD4+ T cells sorted from blood. Sample subset: CD45RA+ positively selected. The source of these receptors is a man aged 18-30 years in good health.

This chain uses TRBV29-1 with TRBJ2-1; TRBD1 agrees at 8 bases. The V and J ends lost 6 bases and 6 bases, in that order; junction bases with no gene match: 10. This CDR3 is 14 amino acids long. Germline CDR1 SQVTM, CDR2 ANQGSEA. As DNA, the CDR3 is TGCAGCGTCCGAGGGGGCAGGGGGCTCAATGAGCAGTTCTTC. Translation: CSVRGGRGLNEQFF.

The rearrangement uses TRBV10-3 and TRBJ2-1; possible D gene TRBD2, 6 bases. V was clipped by 5 bases and J by 0 bases, with 11 bases between them. This CDR3 spans 15 amino acids. The germline V gene has CDR1 ENHRY and CDR2 SYGVKD. CDR3 loop: CAISLSGTSYNEQFF. The CDR3 DNA reads as TGTGCCATCAGTCTTAGCGGAACCTCCTACAATGAGCAGTTCTTC.

The V gene is TRBV11-2, the J gene TRBJ1-6; a possible D gene is TRBD1 (5 bases). The germline V gene encodes CDR1 SGHAT and CDR2 FQNNGV. The V and J ends lost 3 bases and 8 bases respectively, with 14 bases between them. The length of the CDR3 is 15 residues. Written as DNA, the CDR3 is TGTGCCAGCAGCTTTAGAAGGGGAATCTATTCACCCCTCCACTTT. It encodes CASSFRRGIYSPLHF.

The gene calls are TRBV7-2 and TRBJ2-2; TRBD2 aligns across 9 bases. Per germline, CDR1 SGHTA and CDR2 FQGNSA. This CDR3 comprises 17 residues. Unmatched junction bases numbered 9, after V lost 2 bases and J lost 5 bases. For the CDR3, the DNA is TGTGCCAGCAGCTTAACTTTAGCGGGGGTTCGAACCGGGGAGCTGTTTTTT. Its protein product is CASSLTLAGVRTGELFF.

This rearrangement joins TRBV5-1 to TRBJ2-2, with no clear D. The CDR3 runs to 14 residues. V gave up 4 bases and J gave up 4 bases, with 11 bases separating them. Germline V gene data show CDR1 as SGHRS and CDR2 as YFSETQ. Here the CDR3 reads CASSPNPGTGELFF. CDR3 bases: TGCGCCAGCAGCCCTAATCCGGGCACCGGGGAGCTGTTTTTT. The variable domain in full, completed from reference TRBV5-1 and TRBJ2-2, reads KAGVTQTPRYLIKTRGQQVTLSCSPISGHRSVSWYQQTPGQGLQFLFEYFSETQRNKGNFPGRFSGRQFSNSRSEMNVSTLELGDSALYLCASSPNPGTGELFFGEGSRLTVL.

The count of this clone is one. The chain links TRBV29-1 to TRBJ2-7; either TRBD1 or TRBD2 may fit D (5 bases each). The CDR3 totals 13 residues. The ends were cut back, 4 bases at V and 3 bases at J, with 13 bases in the middle. Germline values: CDR1 SQVTM, CDR2 ANQGSEA. CDR3 sequence (DNA): TGCAGCGTTGGTCGGGATGGGGGCTACGAGCAGTACTTC. It yields the protein CSVGRDGGYEQYF.

The genes are TRBV5-4 and TRBJ2-2; D call uncertain. Germline V CDR1 and CDR2: SGHNT, YYREEE (reference sequence). V lost 3 bases and J lost 0, with 9 bases in between. This CDR3 has 15 residues. CDR3 amino acids: CASSSGSSNTGELFF. CDR3 nucleotide sequence: TGTGCCAGCAGCTCAGGATCCTCGAACACCGGGGAGCTGTTTTTT.

The DNA for the CDR3 is TGTGCCAGCTCTTGGGGGACAGAAAAACTGTTTTTT. It yields the protein CASSWGTEKLFF. The gene calls are TRBV7-9 and TRBJ1-4, with a possible D match to TRBD1 (6 bases). The CDR3 contains 12 residues. Germline lookup yields CDR1 SEHNR and CDR2 FQNEAQ (reference sequence). With 8 bases removed from V and 8 bases from J, the gap between germline ends came to 12 bases.

The rearrangement links TRBV6-1 to TRBJ1-2; D call uncertain. This CDR3 has 13 amino acids. The V end lost 3 bases, the J end lost 2 bases, and 7 bases lay between the germline ends. Germline V lookup: CDR1 MNHNS, CDR2 SASEGT. For the CDR3, the DNA is TGTGCCAGCAGTGAGGTGGGCAACTATGGCTACACCTTC. Translation gives CASSEVGNYGYTF.

To note about this clone: Since a much larger clone is just one base distant, this may be a read error. Other DNA sequences in the sample encode the same CDR3. This chain uses TRBV28 with TRBJ2-7; D is undetermined. This CDR3 is built from 11 residues. The germline gives CDR1 MDHEN, CDR2 SYDVKM. The CDR3 loop is CASSRVYEQYF. The CDR3 DNA is TGCGCCAGCAGCCGGGTATACGAGCAGTACTTC.

A single count supports this clone. CDR3 region: CASSDPKPGRAYNEQFF. The CDR3 coding sequence is TGTGCCAGCAGTGACCCCAAGCCGGGGAGGGCCTACAATGAGCAGTTCTTC. The chain links TRBV6-1 to TRBJ2-1; TRBD2 aligns across 7 bases. The J segment lost 2 bases and the V segment lost 3 bases, leaving 10 bases of the junction unmatched. The CDR3 is made up of 17 amino acids. Germline V gene data show CDR1 as MNHNS and CDR2 as SASEGT.

The CDR3: CASSTPTSGSYEQYF. The CDR3 DNA sequence: TGTGCCAGCAGTACCCCGACTAGCGGCTCCTACGAGCAGTACTTC. This chain joins TRBV6-5 and TRBJ2-7; 9 bases are shared with TRBD2. CDR3 size: 15 residues. V lost 5 bases and J lost 0; bases outside the gene matches: 5. CDR1 is MNHEY and CDR2 is SVGAGI in the germline V gene.

The CDR3 nucleotides are TGTGCCAGCAGGCGAGCAGGGGCTGGAAACACCATATATTTT. It yields the protein CASRRAGAGNTIYF. The V and J genes are TRBV7-2 and TRBJ1-3; possibly TRBD1 for D (6 bases). Germline assignment: CDR1 SGHTA and CDR2 FQGNSA. Trimming cost V 6 bases and J 2 bases, with 11 bases left between them. The CDR3 length is 14 residues.

A single count supports this clone. DNA for the CDR3: TGCGCCAGCAGCCCCGGACAGGTAGACGAGACCCAGTACTTC. Translated: CASSPGQVDETQYF. The rearrangement uses TRBV4-1 and TRBJ2-5; TRBD1 matches at 7 bases. The length of the CDR3 is 14 residues. J gave up 5 bases and V 4 bases, and 7 bases lay outside the gene matches. Germline V lookup: CDR1 MGHRA, CDR2 YSYEKL.

The chain joins TRBV5-1 to TRBJ1-4; 10 bases align to TRBD1. The germline gives CDR1 SGHRS, CDR2 YFSETQ. V shed 3 bases, J shed 5 bases, and the junction held 4 bases outside the gene matches. This CDR3 spans 15 amino acids. The CDR3 is CASSWGTGENEKLFF. The DNA of the CDR3 is TGCGCCAGCAGCTGGGGGACAGGGGAAAATGAAAAACTGTTTTTT.

The chain employs TRBV5-4 and TRBJ2-1; D not certain. The CDR3 is 14 residues long. V gave up 3 bases and J gave up 5 bases, with 12 bases separating them. The germline V gene encodes CDR1 SGHNT and CDR2 YYREEE (reference sequence). The CDR3 region is CASSSRLKDNEQFF. The CDR3 DNA reads TGTGCCAGCAGCTCTCGGCTGAAAGACAATGAGCAGTTCTTC.

The V and J genes are TRBV9 and TRBJ2-3; D unresolved. This CDR3 contains 12 residues. V was trimmed by 0 bases and J by 5 bases, leaving 4 bases between them. Germline V lookup: CDR1 SGDLS, CDR2 YYNGEE. CDR3 nucleotides: TGTGCCAGCAGCGTAGGAATAGATACGCAGTATTTT. Protein product: CASSVGIDTQYF.

V and J are TRBV28 and TRBJ1-5; D might be TRBD1 (6 bases). The CDR3 is 16 amino acids. Germline values: CDR1 MDHEN, CDR2 SYDVKM. Trimming left V 3 bases short and J 2 bases short, with 14 bases between. CDR3 nucleotides: TGTGCCAGCAGTTTTTCGCAGAACAGGGGCAATCAGCCCCAGCATTTT. It translates to CASSFSQNRGNQPQHF.

The rearrangement links TRBV9 to TRBJ1-2; 7 bases are a match to TRBD1. V gave up 3 bases and J gave up 2 bases; unmatched junction bases: 10. This CDR3 is 16 amino acids long. Germline V gene lookup returns CDR1 SGDLS and CDR2 YYNGEE. The CDR3 DNA follows: TGTGCCAGCAGCGCGGGAGGTCAGGGGGGAAACTATGGCTACACCTTC. This translates into CASSAGGQGGNYGYTF.

CDR3 region: CASSDSVETQYF. The CDR3, as DNA: TGCGCCAGCAGCGATTCCGTGGAGACCCAGTACTTC. This chain joins TRBV5-1 and TRBJ2-5; D remains unclear. CDR3 length: 12 residues. Looked up from germline, CDR1 is SGHRS and CDR2 is YFSETQ. The V end lost 4 bases, the J end lost 5 bases, and 9 bases lay between the germline ends.

This chain connects TRBV20-1 to TRBJ2-5; D call uncertain. Germline assignment: CDR1 DFQATT and CDR2 SNEGSKA (reference sequence). This CDR3 has 11 residues. V lost 8 bases, J lost 0 bases, and 7 bases lay in between. This CDR3 reads CSTGHQETQYF. The CDR3 nucleotides are TGCAGTACCGGACACCAAGAGACCCAGTACTTC.

Points on this clone: Other nucleotide sequences from this sample produce the same CDR3. This rearrangement joins TRBV5-1 to TRBJ2-3; D is ambiguous. CDR1 is SGHRS, CDR2 YFSETQ, per germline. V lost 2 bases to trimming and J lost 2 bases, with 9 bases between them. This CDR3 contains 14 residues. The CDR3 DNA reads TGCGCCAGCAGCTTTAATAGGGACACAGATACGCAGTATTTT. It translates to CASSFNRDTDTQYF.

This rearrangement joins TRBV4-3 to TRBJ2-2; TRBD1 might be the D (5 bases). This CDR3 has 16 amino acids. CDR1 LGHNA and CDR2 YSLEER come from the germline V gene. Trimming stripped 0 bases from V and 6 bases from J, with 14 bases between. The CDR3: CASSQDIAGKAGELFF. For the CDR3, the DNA is TGCGCCAGCAGCCAAGATATTGCAGGGAAGGCCGGGGAGCTGTTTTTT.

The rearrangement uses TRBV18 and TRBJ2-4; 7 bases map to TRBD1. CDR3 length equals 16 residues. From germline, CDR1 is KGHSH and CDR2 LQKENI. With V trimmed by 2 bases and J by 3 bases, 7 bases remained unmatched. CDR3 sequence reads: CASSPRQGEGKNIQYF. The CDR3 DNA is TGTGCCAGCTCACCAAGACAGGGAGAAGGCAAAAACATTCAGTACTTC.

In the case of this clone: The sample has other DNA sequences that encode this CDR3 too. The genes are TRBV5-1 and TRBJ2-5, with TRBD2 matching over 10 bases. The CDR3 runs to 15 residues. Germline V CDR1 and CDR2: SGHRS, YFSETQ. J gave up 0 bases and V 2 bases, and 1 base lay outside the gene matches. Here the CDR3 DNA reads TGCGCCAGCAGCTTTAGCGGGGGGAACCAAGAGACCCAGTACTTC. Encoded protein: CASSFSGGNQETQYF.

J is TRBJ2-7 and V is TRBV5-1; TRBD1 agrees at 9 bases. The germline V gene encodes CDR1 SGHRS and CDR2 YFSETQ. Trimming took 3 bases from V and 3 from J; bases not matched to a gene: 7. This CDR3 spans 15 amino acids. Written as DNA, the CDR3 is TGCGCCAGCAGCTCGAACCCGGGACAGGGCTACGAGCAGTACTTC. Translated, it gives CASSSNPGQGYEQYF.

The chain joins TRBV5-4 to TRBJ2-5, with 9 bases that match TRBD2. CDR1 and CDR2 from the germline V gene are SGHNT and YYREEE (reference sequence). This CDR3 spans 15 amino acids. Trimming at V came to 1 base and at J to 5 bases, leaving 6 bases not matched to a gene. CDR3 bases: TGTGCCAGCAGCTTGCCAGCGGGAGGTTACGAGACCCAGTACTTC. Amino acids: CASSLPAGGYETQYF.

This clone was detected only once. The genes are TRBV4-1 and TRBJ2-1, with 13 nucleotides matching TRBD2. Germline loops: CDR1 MGHRA, CDR2 YSYEKL. This CDR3 region has 14 residues. V lost 8 bases, J lost 9 bases, and 7 bases stayed unmatched. CDR3 region: CASGGLAGDGEQFF. For the CDR3, the DNA is TGCGCCAGCGGTGGACTAGCGGGAGATGGTGAGCAGTTCTTC.